This T cell receptor (beta chain) was recovered during a study of response to subunit inactivated influenza vaccine. Findings and caveats of the study: The authors offered the suggestion that each seasonal influenza vaccination recruits few new T cells.

The CDR3 loop spans 14 amino acids. V was pared by 1 base and J by 5 bases, with 9 bases between. Looked up from germline, CDR1 is MNHNS and CDR2 is SASEGT. With respect to this clonotype: Its antigen remains unknown.

TCRdb analysed the RT-PCR reads with MiXCR anew, one entry per CDR3 protein. The sample carries about 520,000 distinct CDR3 sequences, about 25% recorded once. This TCR was sampled from a man aged 50 to 60 who received an inactivated influenza vaccine. The input for sequencing was CD4+ T cells sorted from PBMCs, taken 5 to 6 days after vaccination. V usage is TRBV6-1 and J usage is TRBJ1-5; D is uncertain. CDR3 region: CASSEVQIDQPQHF. The DNA of the CDR3 is TGTGCCAGCAGTGAAGTTCAGATTGATCAGCCCCAGCATTTT.